This TCR beta chain was sequenced during a study of T and B cells in COVID-19 patients. Overall study: Blood was sampled from COVID-19 patients who were either actively infected or recovered. Critical illness requiring mechanical ventilation or extracorporeal membrane oxygenation affected about 65% of the 20 active-infection patients. At median age 34 years, recovered patients were younger than active-infection patients at about 72. Study-level findings and limits: Symptomatic-phase blood samples from mildly ill patients and early samples from severe cases were scarce.

Blood genomic DNA input for TRB amplification was about 240-550 ng. Multiplex PCR with BIOMED2 TRB-A/B primer pools amplified TRB rearrangements. Each CDR3 protein gets one entry after TCRdb re-called the multiplex PCR reads with MiXCR. The sample yields 15,000 to 20,000 distinct CDR3 sequences, approximately 37% seen once. Only one count was recorded for this clonotype. Its matching antigen is unknown. The V and J ends lost 4 bases and 4 bases respectively, with 14 bases between them. The CDR3 totals 14 residues. Germline loops: CDR1 SGHRS, CDR2 YFSETQ. The gene calls are TRBV5-1 and TRBJ1-2; D is uncertain. Input material: blood. This receptor was obtained from a human donor with active COVID-19. The CDR3 protein is CASSQYSVGYGYTF. The CDR3 DNA is TGCGCCAGCAGCCAATACTCGGTCGGCTATGGCTACACCTTC.